This record looks at one T cell receptor beta chain sequence and its context. The target antigen is unknown. Assay used: immunoSEQ multiplex PCR; TCRdb lists only in-frame clones, some missing. The sample has almost 90,000 clones, just over 90% seen once; the top ten hold more than 0.6%. This CDR3 spans 16 amino acids. Deletions cut 0 bases from V and 4 bases from J, with 14 bases between. CDR1 and CDR2 from the germline V gene are LGHNA and YSLEER. This sample is part of a study of OX40 agonist ivuxolimab in advanced cancers. Study at large: Dose-escalation subjects each had hepatocellular carcinoma, melanoma, renal cell or head and neck cancer.

Study conclusions and caveats: The antigens recognized by the expanded peripheral T cells, that is their antigen specificity, were not determined.

Patients were ineligible given autoimmune disease history or systemic immunosuppression. This material consisted of CD4+ or CD8+ T cells sorted from blood, taken in a trial of the OX40 agonist ivuxolimab. The TCR sequence derives from an adult with an advanced solid tumor such as melanoma, head and neck, liver or kidney cancer. This chain uses TRBV4-3 with TRBJ2-3; tentative D call: TRBD1 (5 bases). Written as DNA, the CDR3 is TGCGCCAGCAGCCAAGATCTGGTCAGGGTGGCAGATACGCAGTATTTT. Translated, it gives CASSQDLVRVADTQYF.